The subject of this entry is one T cell receptor beta chain. Antigen specificity is unknown. TCRdb reprocessed the 5' RACE reads and stores each CDR3 protein as one record, lacking DNA. Here the sample table reports about 550,000 distinct CDR3 sequences. The CDR3 contains 12 residues. CDR1 is SGHDN, CDR2 FVKESK, per germline. These data come from a study of T cells expressing NK-cell markers. Across the whole study: Source material for TCR beta repertoires consisted of sorted CD3+CD56+NKG2C+, CD3+CD56+NKG2C- and CD3+CD56-NKG2C+ T cells. Most of the eight sequenced donors tested HCMV-seropositive; one tested seronegative. Study observations and caveats: Also leading the CD3+CD56-NKG2C+ fraction in several donors were these clonotypes. Dominant NKG2C+ clonotypes were found to form roughly 1.0-7.0% of CD8+ T cells in several donors.

The receptor was derived from a man in his late teens or twenties in good health. The chain is built from TRBV14 and TRBJ2-5. Specimen: blood T cells: a sorted CD56 or NKG2C T cell subset, CD4+ or CD8+ T cells, or bulk PBMC T cells (not recorded which). CDR3 residues: CASSQGVGTQYF.